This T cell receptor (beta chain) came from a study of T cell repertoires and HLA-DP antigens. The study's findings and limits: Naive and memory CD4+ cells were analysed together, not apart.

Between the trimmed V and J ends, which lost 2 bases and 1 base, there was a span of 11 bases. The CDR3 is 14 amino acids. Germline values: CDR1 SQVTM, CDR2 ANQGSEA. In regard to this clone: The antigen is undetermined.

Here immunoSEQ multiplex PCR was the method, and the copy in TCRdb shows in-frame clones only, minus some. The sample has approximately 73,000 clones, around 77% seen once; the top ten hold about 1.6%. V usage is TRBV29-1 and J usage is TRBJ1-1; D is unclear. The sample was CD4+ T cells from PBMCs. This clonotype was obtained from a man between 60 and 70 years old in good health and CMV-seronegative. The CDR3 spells CSVEMARGNTEAFF. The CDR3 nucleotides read TGCAGCGTTGAAATGGCGCGGGGGAACACTGAAGCTTTCTTT.